A single sample is the source of the 17 T cell receptor beta chains below, sequenced in a study of blood T cell repertoires in COVID-19. Some clones are missing from TCRdb's copy, which holds only in-frame ones; the method was immunoSEQ multiplex PCR. The repertoire holds more than 200,000 clones, with approximately 84% as singletons. Sequencing was carried out using peripheral blood. The receptors shown here come from a man in his fifties with acute or convalescent COVID-19.

The chain joins TRBV27 to TRBJ2-7, with 8 bases lining up with TRBD2. This CDR3 has 14 residues. Germline V gives CDR1 MNHEY, CDR2 SMNVEV (reference sequence). V lost 3 bases to trimming and J lost 5 bases; unmatched junction nucleotides: 6. The CDR3 DNA is TGTGCCAGCAGTTTCCTAGGCGGGGGGAACGAGCAGTACTTC. Protein: CASSFLGGGNEQYF.

This chain links TRBV4-1 with TRBJ2-3; D uncertain. The CDR3 sequence is 13 residues long. V dropped 2 bases and J dropped 6 bases, with 9 bases sitting between them. Germline loops: CDR1 MGHRA, CDR2 YSYEKL. The CDR3 sequence: CASSQPLVDTQYF. Written as DNA, the CDR3 is TGCGCCAGCAGCCAACCTCTAGTGGATACGCAGTATTTT.

In DNA, the CDR3 is TGTGCCAGCAGTTCGAGACCGGGACTACGTCCCAGTGAGCAGTTCTTC. It translates to CASSSRPGLRPSEQFF. The rearrangement links TRBV6-5 to TRBJ2-1; the match to TRBD2 covers 7 bases. The V gene end was trimmed by 4 bases and the J gene end by 9 bases; junction bases not matched to a gene: 15. This CDR3 contains 16 residues. Germline V CDR1 and CDR2: MNHEY, SVGAGI.

The gene calls are TRBV6-2 or TRBV6-3 and TRBJ2-5; TRBD2 matches at 8 bases. V was clipped by 2 bases and J by 1 base; unmatched bases: 3. CDR3 length: 15 amino acids. Germline CDR1 is MNHEY and CDR2 is SVGEGT. The CDR3, as DNA: TGTGCCAGCAGTTACCGAGCGGGGGCCCAAGAGACCCAGTACTTC. Translating it yields CASSYRAGAQETQYF.

The chain carries TRBV2 and TRBJ1-4, with D perhaps TRBD1 (5 bases). Trimming left V 6 bases short and J 1 base short, with 18 bases between. CDR1 and CDR2 (germline): SNHLY, FYNNEI. The CDR3 sequence is 17 residues long. CDR3 amino acids: CASSRQRASKTNEKLFF. The CDR3 nucleotides read TGTGCCAGCAGCCGACAGAGAGCAAGTAAAACTAATGAAAAACTGTTTTTT.

The V call is TRBV5-4, the J call TRBJ2-2; 11 nucleotides agree with TRBD2. There are 17 residues in the CDR3. CDR1 and CDR2 (germline): SGHNT, YYREEE (reference sequence). The V segment lost 4 bases and the J segment 5 bases; nucleotides outside the gene matches: 10. CDR3 sequence: CASSPPLAGGPTGELFF. The DNA of the CDR3 is TGTGCCAGCAGCCCACCATTAGCGGGGGGGCCAACCGGGGAGCTGTTTTTT.

CDR3 coding DNA: TGTGCCAGCAGACAGTTCGGAACTAATGAAAAACTGTTTTTT. It specifies CASRQFGTNEKLFF. The chain couples TRBV6-5 to TRBJ1-4; D not resolved. CDR3 length equals 14 residues. Looked up from germline, CDR1 is MNHEY and CDR2 is SVGAGI. V shed 6 bases and J shed 1 base, with 9 bases lying between them.

The chain combines TRBV19 with TRBJ1-2, with TRBD1 as a possible D gene (6 bases). The CDR3 sequence is 12 residues long. V lost 2 bases and J lost 7, with 8 bases in between. Germline CDR1 reads LNHDA; CDR2 reads SQIVND (reference sequence). CDR3 coding DNA: TGTGCCAGTAGTATACAGGGGTCTGGCTACACCTTC. This encodes CASSIQGSGYTF.

The DNA for the CDR3 is TGTGCCAGCAGTACCGGGACAGGGGTCTGGAGCTACACCTTC. Translating gives CASSTGTGVWSYTF. The chain combines TRBV6-5 with TRBJ1-2, with TRBD1 identical over 10 bases. Germline V gene sequence: CDR1 MNHEY, CDR2 SVGAGI. This CDR3 is built from 14 residues. Unmatched junction bases numbered 9, after V lost 5 bases and J lost 9 bases.

The chain recombines TRBV25-1 with TRBJ1-1; D is uncertain. Germline V gives CDR1 MGHDK, CDR2 SYGVNS. The CDR3 consists of 14 residues. V lost 6 bases and J 6 bases, leaving 17 bases between the germline ends. The CDR3 nucleotides are TGTGCCAGCAGAGTGACGGGAAGCGGGGCTGAAGCTTTCTTT. Amino acids: CASRVTGSGAEAFF.

This chain joins TRBV30 and TRBJ2-2, with 8 bases lining up with TRBD1. With V trimmed by 3 bases and J by 7 bases, 4 bases remained unmatched. Germline values: CDR1 GTSNPN, CDR2 SVGIG (reference sequence). The CDR3 consists of 13 residues. CDR3 sequence reads: CAWRTTGVGELFF. In DNA, the CDR3 is TGTGCCTGGAGAACGACAGGGGTCGGGGAGCTGTTTTTT.

J is TRBJ1-6 and V is TRBV4-1; D unresolved. CDR3 size: 16 residues. Germline V gene sequence: CDR1 MGHRA, CDR2 YSYEKL. V lost 0 bases to trimming and J lost 3 bases, with 9 bases between them. CDR3 DNA: TGCGCCAGCAGCCAAGATACGGTTGACTATAATTCACCCCTCCACTTT. As protein: CASSQDTVDYNSPLHF.

The chain's CDR3 is CASRDSNTGELFF. The CDR3 DNA reads as TGTGCCAGTAGGGACTCGAACACCGGGGAGCTGTTTTTT. This chain connects TRBV19 to TRBJ2-2; the D gene is possibly TRBD2 (5 bases). The CDR3 is made up of 13 amino acids. V lost 6 bases, J lost 0 bases, and 5 bases lay in between. Germline-derived CDR1 and CDR2 are LNHDA and SQIVND (reference sequence).

V and J are TRBV5-1 and TRBJ1-5; possibly TRBD1 for D (5 bases). The V end lost 2 bases, the J end lost 6 bases, and 12 bases lay between the germline ends. Germline-derived CDR1 and CDR2 are SGHRS and YFSETQ. The CDR3 has 14 amino acids. CDR3 protein: CASSFSGGGQPQHF. Here the CDR3 DNA reads TGCGCCAGCAGCTTCTCTGGGGGAGGTCAGCCCCAGCATTTT.

This clone came up a few times. The V call is TRBV27, the J call TRBJ1-2; possible D gene TRBD1, 6 bases. The CDR3 contains 14 residues. The V gene lost 5 bases and the J gene lost 8 bases, with 18 bases spanning the gap. Germline CDR1 MNHEY, CDR2 SMNVEV (reference sequence). This chain's CDR3 is CASSPKGGRYGYTF. The CDR3 nucleotides are TGTGCCAGCAGTCCCAAGGGGGGGCGATACGGCTACACCTTC.

V gene TRBV21-1 combines with J gene TRBJ2-7; the table's D gene call, TRBD1, was not cross checked with the DNA. TRBV21-1 is reported as a pseudogene. This CDR3 spans 12 amino acids. The CDR3 DNA follows: TGTGCCAGAGACCAGGGGCCTTACGAGCAGTACTTC. Translation: CARDQGPYEQYF.

The chain uses TRBV18 and TRBJ1-1; D gene ambiguous. Germline loops: CDR1 KGHSH, CDR2 LQKENI. The CDR3 length is 15 residues. With 3 bases removed from V and 3 bases from J, the gap between germline ends came to 14 bases. CDR3 bases: TGTGCCAGCTCACCGGCTGCTGTTGTGGACACTGAAGCTTTCTTT. It translates to CASSPAAVVDTEAFF.